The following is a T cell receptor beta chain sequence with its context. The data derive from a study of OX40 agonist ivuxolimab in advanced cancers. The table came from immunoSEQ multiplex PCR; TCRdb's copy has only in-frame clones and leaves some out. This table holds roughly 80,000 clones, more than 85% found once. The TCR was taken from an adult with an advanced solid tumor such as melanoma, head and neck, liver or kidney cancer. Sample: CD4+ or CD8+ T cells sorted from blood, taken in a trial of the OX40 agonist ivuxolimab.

The CDR3 reads CASSQGTGNTGELFF. CDR3 DNA: TGTGCCAGCAGCCAGGGGACAGGGAACACCGGGGAGCTGTTTTTT. The chain links TRBV11-2 to TRBJ2-2, with 8 bases aligning to TRBD1. Germline CDR1 SGHAT, CDR2 FQNNGV. This CDR3 has 15 amino acids. V was pared by 5 bases and J by 1 base, with 3 bases of the junction left unmatched. The full variable domain, with the rest looked up from reference TRBV11-2 and TRBJ2-2, is EAGVAQSPRYKIIEKRQSVAFWCNPISGHATLYWYQQILGQGPKLLIQFQNNGVVDDSQLPKDRFSAERLKGVDSTLKIQPAKLEDSAVYLCASSQGTGNTGELFFGEGSRLTVL.